The 32 T cell receptor beta chains below come from one sample, sequenced in a study of regulatory T cells in long-lasting Graves disease. Time point here: newly diagnosed GD, antithyroid drugs for less than 3 months. The TCR library was made from RNA that had been extracted from PBMCs in TRIzol. The TCR beta library used iRepertoire HTBI primers with Arm-PCR amplification of CDR3. TCRdb called the multiplex PCR reads again in MiXCR, with one record for every CDR3 protein. The sample shows hundreds of thousands of distinct CDR3 sequences, about a sixth of them seen only once. Material: peripheral blood mononuclear cells (PBMCs), obtained at new diagnosis, from a patient treated with antithyroid drugs. The receptors originated from a female donor with Graves disease.

The chain is built from TRBV7-2 and TRBJ2-2; TRBD1 aligns across 7 bases. In germline, CDR1 is SGHTA, CDR2 FQGNSA. The CDR3 sequence is 15 residues long. V lost 4 bases, J lost 5 bases, and 7 bases stayed unmatched. This CDR3 is CASSYQGVRTGELFF. The CDR3 nucleotides are TGTGCCAGCAGCTACCAGGGGGTCCGGACCGGGGAGCTGTTTTTT.

This clonotype appeared many times. One junction end disagrees with the germline gene, perhaps due to a read error. The chain links TRBV5-1 to TRBJ2-2; tentative D call: TRBD2 (5 bases). The germline V gene has CDR1 SGHRS and CDR2 YFSETQ. The CDR3 is 11 amino acids. CDR3 DNA sequence: TGTGCCAGCGGTAACACCGGGGAGCTGTTTTTT. Amino acid sequence: CASGNTGELFF.

Worth noting for this clonotype: Possible read error: a much larger clone is one base away. The gene calls are TRBV7-9 and TRBJ1-6, with D hard to call. The CDR3 covers 14 residues. CDR1 is SEHNR, CDR2 FQNEAQ, per germline (reference sequence). The CDR3 bases are TGTACCAGCAGCTTAAACGCCAGGAATTCACCCCTCCACTTT. Its translation is CTSSLNARNSPLHF.

As DNA, the CDR3 is TGTGCCAGTAGTGGACAGGGGGTCGGCTCCTACGAGCAGTACTTC. This encodes CASSGQGVGSYEQYF. This chain joins TRBV19 and TRBJ2-7; 10 positions match TRBD1. CDR3 size: 15 residues. J lost 0 bases, V lost 5 bases, and 4 bases had no gene match. Germline values: CDR1 LNHDA, CDR2 SQIVND (reference sequence).

Only a few counts were recorded for this clonotype. This chain joins TRBV5-6 and TRBJ2-3; 8 positions agree with TRBD1. The V gene end was trimmed by 5 bases and the J gene end by 5 bases; junction bases not matched to a gene: 4. This CDR3 is 13 amino acids long. CDR1 is SGHDT, CDR2 YYEEEE, per germline. The CDR3 region is CASRRTGGDTQYF. The CDR3 coding sequence is TGTGCCAGCAGGCGAACAGGGGGAGATACGCAGTATTTT.

This chain links TRBV10-3 with TRBJ1-2; 7 nucleotides align to TRBD1. Germline CDR1 reads ENHRY; CDR2 reads SYGVKD. The CDR3 runs 13 residues. J was trimmed by 3 bases and V by 6 bases; bases with no gene match: 4. CDR3 loop: CAIRPGTDYGYTF. The CDR3 DNA follows: TGTGCCATCAGACCTGGGACAGACTATGGCTACACCTTC.

V is TRBV7-9 and J is TRBJ2-1, with D uncertain. Per germline, CDR1 SEHNR and CDR2 FQNEAQ (reference sequence). This CDR3 region has 15 residues. Trimming pared 8 bases from V and 0 bases from J, leaving 14 bases between. For the CDR3, the DNA is TGTGCCAGCCGACGCGGCCAGGACTCCTACAATGAGCAGTTCTTC. Translation: CASRRGQDSYNEQFF.

This clonotype was seen at least ten times. The CDR3 DNA follows: TGTGCCAGCAGTTTACTGAGCAATCAGCCCCAGCATTTT. This codes for CASSLLSNQPQHF. V gene TRBV12-3 or TRBV12-4 combines with J gene TRBJ1-5; unclear D gene. The V end was cut by 2 bases, the J end by 1 base, with 3 bases between. The CDR3 consists of 13 residues.

This clonotype has a count of ten or more. The chain joins TRBV7-8 to TRBJ2-3; D may be TRBD1 or TRBD2 (6 bases each). The CDR3 covers 16 residues. V lost 5 bases and J lost 4, with 19 bases in between. Looked up from germline, CDR1 is SGHVS and CDR2 is FQNEAQ. The CDR3 reads CASSRRGTQRSDTQYF. The DNA for the CDR3 is TGTGCCAGCAGCCGGAGGGGGACTCAGAGGTCAGATACGCAGTATTTT.

In its sample, this clonotype was seen many times. The chain links TRBV6-1 to TRBJ2-2; unclear D gene. The V gene's germline CDR1 is MNHNS and CDR2 SASEGT. This CDR3 is 16 amino acids long. Trimming removed 6 bases at V and 5 bases at J, with 19 bases between. Here the CDR3 reads CASSPPTLMSTGELFF. CDR3 in DNA: TGTGCCAGCAGCCCCCCTACTCTGATGTCTACCGGGGAGCTGTTTTTT.

In this sample, this clonotype turned up many times. V is TRBV7-2 and J is TRBJ2-3; TRBD2 might be the D (6 bases). Germline V lookup: CDR1 SGHTA, CDR2 FQGNSA. The germline V and J ends were trimmed by 6 bases and 4 bases, with 23 bases remaining between them. CDR3 size: 17 residues. CDR3 protein: CASRLRPGTGTADTQYF. CDR3 DNA: TGTGCCAGCAGACTACGTCCCGGGACTGGGACGGCAGATACGCAGTATTTT.

In its sample, this clonotype was seen many times. The chain employs TRBV12-3 or TRBV12-4 and TRBJ2-5, with 8 bases lining up with TRBD2. The CDR3 has 16 amino acids. Losses at the gene ends were 3 bases for V and 4 bases for J; bases not matched to a gene: 10. The chain's CDR3 is CASSLGGSGSSETQYF. CDR3 DNA: TGTGCCAGCAGTTTGGGGGGGAGCGGGAGCTCAGAGACCCAGTACTTC.

This clonotype showed up many times. The gene calls are TRBV20-1 and TRBJ2-1; D uncertain. The CDR3 contains 15 residues. Per the germline V gene, CDR1 is DFQATT and CDR2 is SNEGSKA (reference sequence). Between the trimmed V and J ends, which lost 1 base and 2 bases, there was a span of 12 bases. The CDR3 spells CSARVPAPPYNEQFF. CDR3 in DNA: TGCAGTGCTAGAGTACCAGCCCCCCCCTACAATGAGCAGTTCTTC.

This clonotype came up a few times. This chain uses TRBV19 with TRBJ2-2; the D gene is possibly TRBD2 (6 bases). This CDR3 is 16 amino acids long. Trimming pared 9 bases from V and 0 bases from J, leaving 17 bases between. Germline V CDR1 and CDR2: LNHDA, SQIVND (reference sequence). CDR3 bases: TGTGCCAGCGGGACTTTGACAGCTGCGAACACCGGGGAGCTGTTTTTT. This sequence encodes CASGTLTAANTGELFF.

This clonotype has at least ten counts. This chain connects TRBV20-1 to TRBJ1-1; D remains ambiguous. Germline CDR1 reads DFQATT; CDR2 reads SNEGSKA (reference sequence). CDR3 size: 12 residues. V was clipped by 7 bases and J by 2 bases, with 11 bases between them. The CDR3 spells CSETSANTEAFF. DNA of the CDR3: TGCAGTGAAACTTCAGCAAACACTGAAGCTTTCTTT.

The DNA of the CDR3 is TGTGCCAGCAGCCCCACGGGATGGGGGGCAGATACGCAGTATTTT. This sequence encodes CASSPTGWGADTQYF. The V call is TRBV7-2, the J call TRBJ2-3; D may be TRBD2 (6 bases). Germline CDR1 reads SGHTA; CDR2 reads FQGNSA. The V gene lost 5 bases and the J gene lost 4 bases, with 16 bases spanning the gap. The CDR3 is 15 amino acids.

The sample holds many counts of this clonotype. CDR3 sequence (DNA): TGCAGTGCTAGAATGGGTGGGACCATGAACACTGAAGCTTTCTTT. As protein: CSARMGGTMNTEAFF. The V and J genes are TRBV20-1 and TRBJ1-1, with D possibly matching TRBD1 (5 bases). CDR3 length: 15 residues. The V gene lost 2 bases and the J gene lost 0 bases, with 13 bases spanning the gap. CDR1 and CDR2 (germline): DFQATT, SNEGSKA (reference sequence).

Many counts were recorded for this clonotype. This chain joins TRBV6-1 and TRBJ1-4; TRBD1 aligns across 8 bases. The CDR3 length is 17 residues. V gave up 5 bases and J gave up 0 bases; unmatched junction bases: 8. Germline CDR1 is MNHNS and CDR2 is SASEGT. CDR3 in DNA: TGTGCCAGCAGTCAGTGGGGACAGGTTGCAACTAATGAAAAACTGTTTTTT. Its translation: CASSQWGQVATNEKLFF.

This clonotype was seen ten or more times. The genes are TRBV12-3 or TRBV12-4 and TRBJ2-7, with D possibly being TRBD1 (5 bases). This CDR3 is built from 15 residues. V was cut by 6 bases and J by 3 bases, with 18 bases left in between. DNA of the CDR3: TGTGCCAGCAGCCCCCCAGGACACAGAAGCTACGAGCAGTACTTC. Its translation: CASSPPGHRSYEQYF.

In this sample, this clonotype turned up many times. The chain links TRBV20-1 to TRBJ1-5; D remains unclear. The CDR3 loop spans 14 amino acids. The ends were cut back, 4 bases at V and 1 base at J, with 11 bases in the middle. The V gene's germline CDR1 is DFQATT and CDR2 SNEGSKA (reference sequence). The DNA of the CDR3 is TGCAGTGCTAAAAAAGACACAAGCAATCAGCCCCAGCATTTT. It translates to CSAKKDTSNQPQHF.

Many counts were recorded for this clonotype. This chain uses TRBV7-2 with TRBJ2-6; D call uncertain. Germline V CDR1 and CDR2: SGHTA, FQGNSA. Trimming took 6 bases from V and 3 from J, leaving 18 bases between them. CDR3 length equals 17 residues. This CDR3 reads CASSPAQRVFGANVLTF. In DNA form, the CDR3 reads TGTGCCAGCAGTCCCGCCCAACGGGTGTTTGGGGCCAACGTCCTGACTTTC.

This clonotype has ten or more counts. The V call is TRBV30, the J call TRBJ1-1; 10 bases agree with TRBD1. The CDR3 sequence is 15 residues long. From germline, CDR1 is GTSNPN and CDR2 SVGIG (reference sequence). V dropped 5 bases and J dropped 3; count of bases not matched to a gene: 9. The CDR3 DNA is TGTGCCTGGCTGAGGCGACAGGGGGCGGACACTGAAGCTTTCTTT. Its translation is CAWLRRQGADTEAFF.

This clonotype was seen ten or more times. The gene calls are TRBV30 and TRBJ2-7; 8 nucleotides match TRBD1. The V gene's germline CDR1 is GTSNPN and CDR2 SVGIG (reference sequence). V lost 5 bases, J lost 2 bases, and 8 bases stayed unmatched. The CDR3 is 14 residues long. CDR3: CAWGGQDVAYEQYF. CDR3 nucleotide sequence: TGTGCCTGGGGGGGACAGGACGTAGCCTACGAGCAGTACTTC.

This clonotype was observed a handful of times. The rearrangement joins TRBV19 to TRBJ1-4; perhaps TRBD1 as D (5 bases). V was pared by 6 bases and J by 7 bases, with 15 bases between. CDR1 and CDR2 from the germline V gene are LNHDA and SQIVND (reference sequence). The CDR3 sequence is 14 residues long. CDR3 DNA: TGTGCCAGTAGAGATAGGGGCCTGCCTGAAAAACTGTTTTTT. It yields the protein CASRDRGLPEKLFF.

This clonotype was detected many times. This chain joins TRBV7-2 and TRBJ1-2; 7 bases match TRBD1. This CDR3 is 15 amino acids long. After removal of 5 bases from V and 3 bases from J, the junction contained 9 bases not matched to a gene. Germline V gives CDR1 SGHTA, CDR2 FQGNSA. The CDR3 bases are TGTGCCAGCAGCCCTAGACAGGGAATGTACTATGGCTACACCTTC. It is translated as CASSPRQGMYYGYTF.

In this sample, this clonotype turned up a few times. V and J are TRBV5-1 and TRBJ2-7; 12 nucleotides align to TRBD2. The germline V gene has CDR1 SGHRS and CDR2 YFSETQ. The CDR3 has 14 residues. The J segment lost 5 bases and the V segment lost 4 bases, leaving 4 bases of the junction unmatched. The CDR3 region has the DNA TGCGCCAGCAGCCCGACTAGCGGGAGAGACGAGCAGTACTTC. Translation: CASSPTSGRDEQYF.

In this sample, this clonotype turned up a few times. The chain links TRBV28 to TRBJ2-1; 7 nucleotides line up with TRBD1. The J segment lost 7 bases and the V segment lost 5 bases, leaving 2 bases of the junction unmatched. Germline CDR1 is MDHEN and CDR2 is SYDVKM. The CDR3 length is 12 residues. Here the CDR3 DNA reads TGTGCCAGCAGTCTGGGACAGAATGAGCAGTTCTTC. Translating gives CASSLGQNEQFF.

The sample holds many counts of this clonotype. The chain recombines TRBV20-1 with TRBJ2-7; 8 positions match TRBD1. CDR3 length: 15 residues. The junction had 13 bases not matched to a gene; V was cut back by 3 bases and J by 6 bases. CDR1 and CDR2 from the germline V gene are DFQATT and SNEGSKA (reference sequence). This CDR3 is CSASQPGTGASEQYF. DNA for the CDR3: TGCAGTGCTAGTCAGCCCGGGACAGGAGCCTCCGAGCAGTACTTC.

This clonotype was found many times. This chain uses TRBV5-5 with TRBJ1-1; no firm D call. This CDR3 is 14 amino acids long. V lost 6 bases, J lost 4 bases, and 16 bases lay in between. Germline lookup yields CDR1 SGHKS and CDR2 YYEKEE (reference sequence). The CDR3: CASTSLLGRTEAFF. The CDR3 DNA reads as TGTGCCAGCACCTCGCTCTTGGGCCGCACTGAAGCTTTCTTT.

The sample holds many counts of this clonotype. This CDR3 is CASSLTGEDEQFF. CDR3 in DNA: TGTGCCAGCAGCTTGACAGGGGAGGATGAGCAGTTCTTC. The chain combines TRBV7-3 with TRBJ2-1, with 8 bases identical to TRBD1. The V segment lost 3 bases and the J segment 8 bases; nucleotides outside the gene matches: 3. This CDR3 is 13 amino acids long. Germline V gives CDR1 SGHTA, CDR2 FQGTGA.

This clonotype has more than one count but fewer than ten. This sequence joins TRBV6-2 or TRBV6-3 and TRBJ1-2, with D uncertain. This CDR3 comprises 14 residues. Deletions cut 0 bases from V and 8 bases from J, with 13 bases between. Germline V gene sequence: CDR1 MNHEY, CDR2 SVGEGT. CDR3 region: CASSYSMDGGGYTF. DNA of the CDR3: TGTGCCAGCAGTTACTCGATGGACGGCGGCGGCTACACCTTC.

This chain connects TRBV2 to TRBJ2-4; no clear D. The CDR3 extends over 15 amino acids. Germline CDR1 and CDR2: SNHLY and FYNNEI. V lost 5 bases to trimming and J lost 0 bases, with 11 bases between them. CDR3 bases: TGTGCCAGCAGTTTGGAACAGTTAGCCAAAAACATTCAGTACTTC. Residues: CASSLEQLAKNIQYF.